A single T cell receptor (beta chain) is shown here with its context. This specimen belongs to a study of control samples from healthy donors and cancer patients. V lost 4 bases to trimming and J lost 7 bases; unmatched junction nucleotides: 9. This CDR3 has 17 residues. Germline CDR1 is SGHVS and CDR2 is FQNEAQ. This table comes from immunoSEQ multiplex PCR, and its TCRdb copy is limited to in-frame clones, with some not included. The table has just over 80,000 clones, around 94% seen once. The sequence was obtained from a woman younger than 35 in good health. The chain has TRBV7-8 and TRBJ2-1, with 14 nucleotides matching TRBD2. Sequenced material: blood. The CDR3 nucleotides read TGTGCCAGCAGCTCATGGGGTGGGACTAGCGGGAGTAATGAGCAGTTCTTC. It specifies CASSSWGGTSGSNEQFF.